Each of the 17 T cell receptor beta chains below was sequenced from the same sample in a study of blood T cell repertoires in COVID-19. The repertoire was sequenced with immunoSEQ multiplex PCR; TCRdb's copy has only in-frame clones and lacks some. The table has some 200,000 clones, roughly nine tenths seen once. Sequences were obtained from peripheral blood. The receptors stem from a woman in her sixties or seventies with acute or convalescent COVID-19.

The V call is TRBV5-4, the J call TRBJ2-3; 10 nucleotides line up with TRBD2. This CDR3 is 17 amino acids long. From germline, CDR1 is SGHNT and CDR2 YYREEE (reference sequence). The V and J ends lost 4 bases and 4 bases, in that order; junction bases with no gene match: 12. CDR3 residues: CASSPSPSGSSSDTQYF. Written as DNA, the CDR3 is TGTGCCAGCAGCCCCTCTCCTAGCGGGAGTTCATCAGATACGCAGTATTTT. Using reference TRBV5-4 and TRBJ2-3 for the parts outside the CDR3, the full variable domain is ETGVTQSPTHLIKTRGQQVTLRCSSQSGHNTVSWYQQALGQGPQFIFQYYREEENGRGNFPPRFSGLQFPNYSSELNVNALELDDSALYLCASSPSPSGSSSDTQYFGPGTRLTVL.

This clone has just one count. The chain recombines TRBV9 with TRBJ2-5; perhaps TRBD1 as D (7 bases). The CDR3 runs to 16 residues. Germline lookup yields CDR1 SGDLS and CDR2 YYNGEE. Trimming cost V 3 bases and J 5 bases, with 20 bases left between them. The CDR3 bases are TGTGCCAGCAGCGGCTTACCGACAGGGAGGTCCGAGACCCAGTACTTC. Amino acids: CASSGLPTGRSETQYF.

The chain uses TRBV27 and TRBJ2-2; D not certain. The CDR3 length is 14 residues. From germline, CDR1 is MNHEY and CDR2 SMNVEV (reference sequence). V shed 2 bases and J shed 5 bases, with 9 bases lying between them. The CDR3 protein is CASSLLAVTGELFF. As DNA, the CDR3 is TGTGCCAGCAGTTTACTCGCGGTGACCGGGGAGCTGTTTTTT.

The genes are TRBV12-3 or TRBV12-4 and TRBJ2-5; D is undetermined. Trimming took 6 bases from V and 2 from J, leaving 4 bases between them. CDR3 size: 11 residues. The CDR3 region is CASRAQETQYF. The CDR3 DNA reads as TGTGCCAGCAGGGCACAAGAGACCCAGTACTTC.

A few counts support this clone. The chain links TRBV5-4 to TRBJ2-5; 9 positions agree with TRBD1. The J segment lost 5 bases and the V segment lost 4 bases, leaving 9 bases of the junction unmatched. From germline, CDR1 is SGHNT and CDR2 YYREEE (reference sequence). The CDR3 totals 15 residues. In DNA, the CDR3 is TGTGCCAGCAGCCTGGGACAGGGCCTACTGGAGACCCAGTACTTC. This translates into CASSLGQGLLETQYF.

The chain couples TRBV2 to TRBJ2-5; 8 bases map to TRBD1. CDR1 is SNHLY and CDR2 is FYNNEI in the germline V gene. Trimming at V came to 5 bases and at J to 5 bases, leaving 16 bases not matched to a gene. There are 17 residues in the CDR3. Here the CDR3 DNA reads TGTGCCAGCAGTCACGACAGGGGCGCTGGAGGGAGCGAGACCCAGTACTTC. It translates to CASSHDRGAGGSETQYF.

The chain uses TRBV11-1 and TRBJ2-3; unclear D gene. Germline V gene data show CDR1 as SGHAT and CDR2 as FQDESV (reference sequence). The CDR3 is made up of 12 amino acids. The V gene lost 5 bases and the J gene lost 2 bases, with 5 bases spanning the gap. CDR3 region: CASSPHTDTQYF. The CDR3 DNA follows: TGTGCCAGCAGCCCACACACAGATACGCAGTATTTT.

The genes are TRBV5-4 and TRBJ1-1; D might be TRBD1 (6 bases). The CDR3 is 15 amino acids. V was shortened by 0 bases and J by 4 bases, with 13 bases between the two germline ends. Germline assignment: CDR1 SGHNT and CDR2 YYREEE (reference sequence). The CDR3: CASSLDSGVGTEAFF. Written as DNA, the CDR3 is TGTGCCAGCAGCTTGGATTCAGGGGTGGGCACTGAAGCTTTCTTT.

The CDR3 DNA reads TGTGCCAGCATAAGGACAGGGGCTAACTATGGCTACACCTTC. Encoded protein: CASIRTGANYGYTF. This sequence joins TRBV2 and TRBJ1-2; the match to TRBD1 covers 9 bases. Germline V gene lookup returns CDR1 SNHLY and CDR2 FYNNEI. V shed 7 bases, J shed 0 bases, and the junction held 3 bases outside the gene matches. This CDR3 contains 14 residues.

The chain joins TRBV27 to TRBJ2-1, with 8 nucleotides matching TRBD1. This CDR3 contains 15 residues. Germline V lookup: CDR1 MNHEY, CDR2 SMNVEV (reference sequence). Trimming cost V 6 bases and J 4 bases; bases outside gene matches: 8. The CDR3 DNA is TGTGCCAGCAGGTTGACAGGGGTGGGATACAATGAGCAGTTCTTC. Amino acid sequence: CASRLTGVGYNEQFF.

Points on this clone: In the same sample, other DNA sequences code for this CDR3. V usage is TRBV7-9 and J usage is TRBJ2-5; TRBD2 matches 15 bases. The CDR3 extends over 15 amino acids. V gave up 6 bases and J gave up 5 bases; unmatched junction bases: 4. Germline loops: CDR1 SEHNR, CDR2 FQNEAQ (reference sequence). CDR3 nucleotides: TGTGCCAGCAGTCGGACTAGCGGGGGGGCGGAGACCCAGTACTTC. Protein: CASSRTSGGAETQYF.

The V gene is TRBV4-1, the J gene TRBJ2-5; 9 bases agree with TRBD2. From germline, CDR1 is MGHRA and CDR2 YSYEKL. The CDR3 length is 14 residues. Trimming took 1 base from V and 7 from J; bases not matched to a gene: 4. In nucleotides, the CDR3 is TGCGCCAGCAGCCAAGTAGCGGGGGAGGGGACCCAGTACTTC. It is translated as CASSQVAGEGTQYF.

V gene TRBV14 combines with J gene TRBJ2-3; TRBD2 might be the D (6 bases). V shed 2 bases and J shed 6 bases, with 18 bases lying between them. The CDR3 totals 16 residues. Looked up from germline, CDR1 is SGHDN and CDR2 is FVKESK. The CDR3 DNA sequence: TGTGCCAGCAGCCAATTACGGGGGACGAACTTCGATACGCAGTATTTT. This codes for CASSQLRGTNFDTQYF.

The J gene is TRBJ1-4, the V gene TRBV5-6; TRBD1 is a possible D gene (5 bases). The V end lost 0 bases, the J end lost 7 bases, and 13 bases lay between the germline ends. Germline assignment: CDR1 SGHDT and CDR2 YYEEEE. The CDR3 sequence is 15 residues long. The CDR3 region is CASSLARGTAEKLFF. CDR3 sequence (DNA): TGTGCCAGCAGCTTGGCAAGGGGCACGGCTGAAAAACTGTTTTTT.

This clone was detected once. The chain joins TRBV10-3 to TRBJ1-1; 7 nucleotides line up with TRBD1. The CDR3 contains 13 residues. The V gene end was trimmed by 7 bases and the J gene end by 5 bases; junction bases not matched to a gene: 7. Germline V lookup: CDR1 ENHRY, CDR2 SYGVKD. This chain's CDR3 is CAITLAGGTEAFF. Here the CDR3 DNA reads TGTGCCATCACCTTGGCAGGGGGGACTGAAGCTTTCTTT.

The chain links TRBV28 to TRBJ1-1; D not resolved. Trimming shortened V by 6 bases and J by 3 bases, and 14 bases separated the two germline ends. CDR1 and CDR2 (germline): MDHEN, SYDVKM. The CDR3 has 14 amino acids. The CDR3 spells CASRVGGRDTEAFF. The CDR3 DNA follows: TGTGCCAGCAGAGTGGGTGGGCGGGACACTGAAGCTTTCTTT.

The genes are TRBV12-3 or TRBV12-4 and TRBJ1-2; D not certain. Deletions cut 5 bases from V and 8 bases from J, with 12 bases between. The CDR3 runs 12 residues. CDR3: CASSRGPYGYTF. The CDR3 nucleotides are TGTGCCAGCAGTCGGGGTCCCTACGGCTACACCTTC.